These 16 T cell receptor beta chains share one sample of origin, sequenced in a study of CD8 T cells in Susac syndrome. Random hexamers primed reverse transcription of about 0.45 to 1 ug RNA. Each CDR3 protein gets one entry after TCRdb re-called the immunoSEQ multiplex PCR reads with MiXCR. The profile shows about 110,000 distinct CDR3 sequences, about 96% of them singletons. Sequencing was done on a sample of CD4+ T cells from PBMCs. Receptor source: a human donor in good health.

This chain connects TRBV20-1 to TRBJ2-7; D gene unclear. Germline CDR1 is DFQATT and CDR2 is SNEGSKA (reference sequence). V lost 3 bases to trimming and J lost 3 bases, with 9 bases between them. This CDR3 is built from 12 residues. The CDR3 loop reads CSASDGFYEQYF. In DNA form, the CDR3 reads TGCAGTGCTAGCGACGGTTTCTACGAGCAGTACTTC.

This clonotype was observed a few times. V usage is TRBV18 and J usage is TRBJ2-3; D call uncertain. Germline assignment: CDR1 KGHSH and CDR2 LQKENI. The CDR3 loop spans 12 amino acids. With 6 bases removed from V and 2 bases from J, the gap between germline ends came to 6 bases. DNA of the CDR3: TGTGCCAGCTCGTCCTACACAGATACGCAGTATTTT. Its protein is CASSSYTDTQYF. Combining the CDR3 with reference TRBV18 and TRBJ2-3 gives the whole variable domain NAGVMQNPRHLVRRRGQEARLRCSPMKGHSHVYWYRQLPEEGLKFMVYLQKENIIDESGMPKERFSAEFPKEGPSILRIQQVVRGDSAAYFCASSSYTDTQYFGPGTRLTVL.

This chain joins TRBV3-1 and TRBJ2-7; D unclear. V dropped 0 bases and J dropped 5 bases, with 5 bases sitting between them. Germline V lookup: CDR1 LGHDT, CDR2 YNNKEL (reference sequence). The CDR3 totals 12 residues. DNA for the CDR3: TGTGCCAGCAGCCAAGATTACAACGAGCAGTACTTC. Its translation: CASSQDYNEQYF.

This clonotype was counted only a few times. This chain connects TRBV30 to TRBJ2-7, with no clear D. V was trimmed by 7 bases and J by 2 bases, leaving 18 bases between them. Germline V gene sequence: CDR1 GTSNPN, CDR2 SVGIG (reference sequence). CDR3 size: 14 residues. The CDR3 sequence is CASIRPYDAYEQYF. The CDR3 coding sequence is TGTGCCTCAATTCGGCCCTACGACGCCTACGAGCAGTACTTC. Full variable domain (outside the CDR3, taken from reference TRBV30 and TRBJ2-7): SQTIHQWPATLVQPVGSPLSLECTVEGTSNPNLYWYRQAAGRGLQLLFYSVGIGQISSEVPQNLSASRPQDRQFILSSKKLLLSDSGFYLCASIRPYDAYEQYFGPGTRLTVT.

The chain employs TRBV29-1 and TRBJ2-2; 10 bases are shared with TRBD1. V lost 7 bases and J lost 1; bases outside the gene matches: 0. This CDR3 spans 13 amino acids. Germline V CDR1 and CDR2: SQVTM, ANQGSEA. The CDR3 DNA sequence: TGCAGCGGGGACAGGGGGAACACCGGGGAGCTGTTTTTT. Translating gives CSGDRGNTGELFF.

The V call is TRBV4-1, the J call TRBJ1-4; D gene ambiguous. The CDR3 runs 17 residues. Looked up from germline, CDR1 is MGHRA and CDR2 is YSYEKL. V lost 0 bases and J 7 bases, leaving 18 bases between the germline ends. The DNA of the CDR3 is TGCGCCAGCAGCCAAGATAACCGGGAGGGCTTGGGTGAAAAACTGTTTTTT. Translated, it gives CASSQDNREGLGEKLFF.

This chain links TRBV29-1 with TRBJ2-3; no reliable D call. The CDR3 runs to 14 residues. V gave up 1 base and J gave up 6 bases, with 14 bases separating them. Germline V CDR1 and CDR2: SQVTM, ANQGSEA. The CDR3 DNA reads TGCAGCGTTGAAGGAAAGGCCCTAGGGGATACGCAGTATTTT. Its translation: CSVEGKALGDTQYF.

The rearrangement links TRBV19 to TRBJ1-2, with unresolved D. Germline V CDR1 and CDR2: LNHDA, SQIVND (reference sequence). The ends were cut back, 1 base at V and 8 bases at J, with 14 bases in the middle. The CDR3 length is 14 residues. The CDR3: CASSIAQVPWGYTF. Written as DNA, the CDR3 is TGTGCCAGTAGTATAGCCCAGGTTCCCTGGGGCTACACCTTC. Supplemented by reference TRBV19 and TRBJ1-2, the full variable domain reads DGGITQSPKYLFRKEGQNVTLSCEQNLNHDAMYWYRQDPGQGLRLIYYSQIVNDFQKGDIAEGYSVSREKKESFPLTVTSAQKNPTAFYLCASSIAQVPWGYTFGSGTRLTVV.

The CDR3 here is CASTGDRVTGELFF. The DNA for the CDR3 is TGTGCCAGTACCGGGGACAGGGTAACCGGGGAGCTGTTTTTT. The J gene is TRBJ2-2, the V gene TRBV7-2, with TRBD1 identical over 9 bases. CDR1 is SGHTA and CDR2 is FQGNSA in the germline V gene. CDR3 size: 14 residues. V lost 9 bases, J lost 5 bases, and 7 bases stayed unmatched.

J is TRBJ2-1 and V is TRBV11-2, with 12 bases fitting TRBD2. The CDR3 is made up of 14 amino acids. V was clipped by 5 bases and J by 8 bases; unmatched bases: 4. Germline V lookup: CDR1 SGHAT, CDR2 FQNNGV. CDR3 sequence: CASSPGLAGYEQFF. The DNA for the CDR3 is TGTGCCAGCAGCCCCGGACTAGCGGGATATGAGCAGTTCTTC.

The chain links TRBV29-1 to TRBJ2-7; TRBD1 aligns across 8 bases. V was pared by 3 bases and J by 7 bases, with 8 bases of the junction left unmatched. CDR3 length: 13 amino acids. Germline CDR1 is SQVTM and CDR2 is ANQGSEA. The CDR3 loop is CSVDPDRAGEQYF. DNA of the CDR3: TGCAGCGTTGACCCGGACAGGGCGGGAGAGCAGTACTTC.

This chain joins TRBV20-1 and TRBJ2-1, with TRBD2 identical over 10 bases. J gave up 12 bases and V 1 base, and 3 bases lay outside the gene matches. CDR3 length: 12 residues. CDR1 is DFQATT, CDR2 SNEGSKA, per germline (reference sequence). The CDR3 sequence: CSARAAGGGQFF. The CDR3 bases are TGCAGTGCTAGAGCAGCGGGAGGGGGGCAGTTCTTC.

The V call is TRBV7-6, the J call TRBJ2-2; 8 bases align to TRBD1. Unmatched junction bases numbered 2, after V lost 6 bases and J lost 2 bases. The CDR3 has 14 amino acids. Germline values: CDR1 SGHVS, CDR2 FNYEAQ. The CDR3 loop is CASRDRVNTGELFF. For the CDR3, the DNA is TGTGCCAGCAGGGACAGGGTTAACACCGGGGAGCTGTTTTTT.

The CDR3 reads CSVEDPWTSGRARPGELFF. As DNA, the CDR3 is TGCAGCGTTGAAGATCCTTGGACTAGCGGGAGGGCGAGGCCCGGGGAGCTGTTTTTT. The V and J genes are TRBV29-1 and TRBJ2-2, with TRBD2 matching 15 bases. In germline, CDR1 is SQVTM, CDR2 ANQGSEA. V lost 0 bases to trimming and J lost 6 bases; unmatched junction nucleotides: 11. This CDR3 has 19 amino acids.

The rearrangement joins TRBV24-1 to TRBJ2-1; TRBD2 matches at 8 bases. The CDR3 loop spans 16 amino acids. Losses at the gene ends were 4 bases for V and 4 bases for J; bases not matched to a gene: 8. Germline V lookup: CDR1 KGHDR, CDR2 SFDVKD. CDR3 protein: CATSDSGTREYNEQFF. DNA for the CDR3: TGTGCCACCAGTGACTCCGGGACTAGAGAATACAATGAGCAGTTCTTC.

The genes are TRBV3-1 and TRBJ2-3, with 8 bases identical to TRBD2. Germline V gene data show CDR1 as LGHDT and CDR2 as YNNKEL (reference sequence). This CDR3 has 17 amino acids. With 4 bases clipped from V and 1 base from J, the junction kept 10 bases outside the gene matches. The CDR3 nucleotides are TGTGCCAGCAGCCCAATAAGAGCGGGGGTTGGCACAGATACGCAGTATTTT. Protein product: CASSPIRAGVGTDTQYF.